Shown below are 10 T cell receptor beta chains from a single sample sequenced in a study of identical twins. TCRdb itself ran the 5' RACE reads through MiXCR, one entry per CDR3 protein. Among about 470,000 distinct CDR3 sequences listed, around 24% were seen once. The sample also formed part of further work on T cells expressing NK-cell markers.

The sequenced sample consisted of CD4+ T cells sorted from blood. Source of these receptors: a woman aged 18-30 years in good health.

The chain has TRBV5-1 and TRBJ2-5; D is possibly TRBD2 (6 bases). CDR3 length equals 13 residues. V was clipped by 6 bases and J by 9 bases, with 18 bases between them. Germline V gives CDR1 SGHRS, CDR2 YFSETQ. The CDR3 DNA sequence: TGCGCCAGCAACGACTTGTCGGGCGGGGCCCAGTACTTC. Protein sequence: CASNDLSGGAQYF.

This chain connects TRBV29-1 to TRBJ1-1, with no clear D. CDR3 size: 11 residues. CDR1 is SQVTM, CDR2 ANQGSEA, per germline. V was cut by 7 bases and J by 3 bases, with 9 bases left in between. CDR3 in amino acids: CSADVYTEAFF. DNA of the CDR3: TGCAGCGCTGATGTTTACACTGAAGCTTTCTTT.

This clonotype was found a few times. The chain links TRBV7-6 to TRBJ1-5; D remains unclear. This CDR3 comprises 13 residues. Germline CDR1 is SGHVS and CDR2 is FNYEAQ. Trimming pared 1 base from V and 6 bases from J, leaving 7 bases between. The CDR3 spells CASSLESAQPQHF. In DNA form, the CDR3 reads TGTGCCAGCAGCTTAGAATCGGCTCAGCCCCAGCATTTT.

This clonotype appeared a few times. The chain is built from TRBV29-1 and TRBJ2-2; the match to TRBD2 covers 8 bases. J was trimmed by 4 bases and V by 5 bases; bases with no gene match: 3. The CDR3 loop spans 13 amino acids. Germline values: CDR1 SQVTM, CDR2 ANQGSEA. CDR3 sequence (DNA): TGCAGCGTTACAGCGGGGGCCACCGGGGAGCTGTTTTTT. Translating it yields CSVTAGATGELFF.

The chain combines TRBV20-1 with TRBJ2-6; no reliable D call. Germline V CDR1 and CDR2: DFQATT, SNEGSKA (reference sequence). The V and J ends lost 3 bases and 4 bases respectively, with 7 bases between them. The CDR3 runs 13 residues. CDR3 loop: CSARILGANVLTF. The CDR3 DNA reads as TGCAGTGCTAGGATTCTAGGGGCCAACGTCCTGACTTTC.

V usage is TRBV20-1 and J usage is TRBJ2-1; D ambiguous. The CDR3 has 11 residues. Germline CDR1 is DFQATT and CDR2 is SNEGSKA (reference sequence). V gave up 8 bases and J gave up 5 bases, with 10 bases separating them. The CDR3 region is CSIRKNNEQFF. The CDR3 DNA follows: TGCAGTATCAGGAAAAACAATGAGCAGTTCTTC.

The CDR3 nucleotides read TGTGCCATCACCCAGGGCCCCGAAGCTTTCTTT. This sequence encodes CAITQGPEAFF. This chain links TRBV10-3 with TRBJ1-1; tentative D call: TRBD1 (5 bases). CDR1 ENHRY and CDR2 SYGVKD come from the germline V gene. V was pared by 7 bases and J by 8 bases, with 11 bases between. The CDR3 totals 11 residues.

The J gene is TRBJ1-2, the V gene TRBV12-3 or TRBV12-4; possible D gene TRBD1, 6 bases. V lost 8 bases and J lost 4, with 17 bases in between. There are 14 residues in the CDR3. The chain's CDR3 is CASLGLRGVYGYTF. The DNA for the CDR3 is TGTGCCAGCTTGGGCCTCAGGGGAGTCTATGGCTACACCTTC.

This clonotype showed up just a few times. DNA for the CDR3: TGTGCCAGCAGTTTATTTCCGGGACAGGCCTTCGAAGATACGCAGTATTTT. Protein: CASSLFPGQAFEDTQYF. V is TRBV27 and J is TRBJ2-3, with TRBD1 matching 8 bases. Losses at the gene ends were 1 base for V and 5 bases for J; bases not matched to a gene: 11. CDR3 length: 17 residues. Germline V gene sequence: CDR1 MNHEY, CDR2 SMNVEV (reference sequence).

The chain employs TRBV5-6 and TRBJ1-5; D not certain. The CDR3 totals 15 residues. Trimming shortened V by 4 bases and J by 3 bases, and 14 bases separated the two germline ends. Germline CDR1 SGHDT, CDR2 YYEEEE. The CDR3 protein is CASSLLGSANQPQHF. The CDR3 DNA follows: TGTGCCAGCAGCCTTCTGGGGTCTGCCAATCAGCCCCAGCATTTT.